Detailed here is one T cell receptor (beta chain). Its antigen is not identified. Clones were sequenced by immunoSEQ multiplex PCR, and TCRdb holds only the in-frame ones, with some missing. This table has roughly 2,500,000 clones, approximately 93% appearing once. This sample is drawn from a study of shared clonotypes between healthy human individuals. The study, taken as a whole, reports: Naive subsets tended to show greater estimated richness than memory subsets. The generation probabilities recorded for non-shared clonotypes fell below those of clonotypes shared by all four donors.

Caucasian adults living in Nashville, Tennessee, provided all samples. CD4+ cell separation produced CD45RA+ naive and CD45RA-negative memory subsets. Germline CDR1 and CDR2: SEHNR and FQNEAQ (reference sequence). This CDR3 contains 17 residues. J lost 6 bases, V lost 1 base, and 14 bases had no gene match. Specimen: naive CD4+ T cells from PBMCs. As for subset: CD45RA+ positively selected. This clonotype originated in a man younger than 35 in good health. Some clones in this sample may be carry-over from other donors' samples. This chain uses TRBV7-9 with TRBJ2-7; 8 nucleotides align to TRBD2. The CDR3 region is CASSLVTSVEGRREQYF. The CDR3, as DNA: TGTGCCAGCAGCTTAGTGACTAGCGTGGAGGGCAGGCGCGAGCAGTACTTC.